This T cell receptor beta chain was recovered during a study of blood T cell repertoires in COVID-19. Study information: Acute and convalescent COVID-19 samples came from the United States, Italy and Spain. The analysed material was cDNA or gDNA that came from T cells, B-cell-depleted T cells, or PBMCs.

In the original processing: Reference gene primer amplification yielded estimated nucleated cell counts. Profiling relied on immunoSEQ multiplex PCR, and the TCRdb table lists in-frame clones only, not all of them. V, J and clone size are those of that table, while D and trimming were read from the DNA. The data contain around 72,000 clones, less than 90% of them singletons. This clone appeared a single time. The TCR was taken from a woman older than 75 with acute or convalescent COVID-19. What was sequenced was peripheral blood.

Here the CDR3 reads CASSLETGKGEKLFF. CDR3 nucleotides: TGCGCCAGCAGCTTGGAAACGGGGAAGGGAGAAAAACTGTTTTTT. The chain combines TRBV5-1 with TRBJ1-4; no clear D. Germline CDR1 and CDR2: SGHRS and YFSETQ. The CDR3 totals 15 residues. V lost 0 bases to trimming and J lost 8 bases, with 14 bases between them.